Described below is a single TCR beta chain sequence and its context. Its antigen is not identified. The time point is: peripheral blood 6 weeks after treatment start. The source of the sample is a study of PD-L1 blockade in urothelial cancer. Study-level information: Males with bladder-origin urothelial cancer constituted twenty-five of 29 patients. A median blood sample held about 150,000 T cells and tens of thousands of unique TCRs. Patients previously received 0 to 3 chemotherapy regimens. General observations from the study: Tumor-associated clones in the blood of durable-benefit patients grew more at 3 weeks.

V was shortened by 6 bases and J by 4 bases, with 16 bases between the two germline ends. The length of the CDR3 is 14 residues. Germline CDR1 and CDR2: SGHTA and FQGNSA. Profiling relied on immunoSEQ multiplex PCR, and the TCRdb table lists in-frame clones only, not all of them. The sample has more than 90,000 clones, approximately 90% seen once. Sequencing used PBMCs, obtained around atezolizumab (anti-PD-L1) treatment. The clonotype comes from a man between 60 and 70 years old with urothelial cancer. The J gene is TRBJ2-7, the V gene TRBV7-2, with D tentatively TRBD1 (5 bases). CDR3 bases: TGTGCCAGCAGTTTTGACAGCCAGCCTTACGAGCAGTACTTC. Its protein product is CASSFDSQPYEQYF.